This is a list of T cell receptor beta chains from one sample in a study of CD8+ T cells in alopecia areata. Sequencing was performed with immunoSEQ multiplex PCR; in TCRdb, only in-frame clones are kept and a portion is missing. The sample yields roughly 180,000 clones, 63% seen once. Material: CD4+ T cells sorted from blood, obtained at week 0. Receptors were obtained from a human donor with alopecia areata. CDR3s include the opening cysteine and the closing phenylalanine or tryptophan. D genes are given only for firm matches. Clone size, where shown, is once, few, many, or a class for clones that have expanded.

V gene: TRBV10-3
clone size: NA
D gene: NA
J gene: TRBJ2-2
CDR3 protein: CAISDRGLQNTGELFF
CDR3 DNA: TGTGCCATCAGTGACCGTGGATTGCAAAACACCGGGGAGCTGTTTTTT

V gene: TRBV5-6
clone size: NA
D gene: NA
J gene: TRBJ1-2
CDR3 protein: CASSQGGAEDYGYTF
CDR3 DNA: TGTGCCAGCAGCCAAGGCGGGGCAGAGGACTATGGCTACACCTTC

V gene: TRBV30
clone size: NA
D gene: TRBD2
J gene: TRBJ2-1
CDR3 protein: CAWRPPASGIYNEQFF
CDR3 DNA: TGTGCCTGGAGGCCCCCCGCTAGCGGGATCTACAATGAGCAGTTCTTC

V gene: TRBV7-8
clone size: NA
D gene: TRBD1
J gene: TRBJ1-1
CDR3 protein: CASSRDRVTPTEAFF
CDR3 DNA: TGTGCCAGCAGCCGGGACAGGGTTACTCCAACTGAAGCTTTCTTT

V gene: TRBV5-1
clone size: NA
D gene: TRBD2
J gene: TRBJ2-7
CDR3 protein: CASSPPVLAGGYEQYF
CDR3 DNA: TGCGCCAGCAGCCCCCCCGTGCTAGCGGGGGGATACGAGCAGTACTTC

V gene: TRBV29-1
clone size: NA
D gene: TRBD2
J gene: TRBJ2-1
CDR3 protein: CSVGGLAIDEQFF
CDR3 DNA: TGCAGCGTTGGAGGACTAGCTATCGATGAGCAGTTCTTC

V gene: TRBV21-1
clone size: NA
D gene: NA
J gene: TRBJ2-6
CDR3 protein: CASSNNHYVGSGANVLTF
CDR3 DNA: NA

V gene: TRBV6-5
clone size: NA
D gene: NA
J gene: TRBJ2-3
CDR3 protein: CASSGTGGANTQYF
CDR3 DNA: TGTGCCAGCAGTGGCACCGGGGGCGCAAATACGCAGTATTTT

V gene: TRBV25-1
clone size: NA
D gene: TRBD1
J gene: TRBJ1-6
CDR3 protein: CASSRGQGRNSPLHF
CDR3 DNA: TGTGCCAGCAGTCGTGGACAGGGCAGGAATTCACCCCTCCACTTT

V gene: TRBV29-1
clone size: once
D gene: TRBD1
J gene: TRBJ2-1
CDR3 protein: CSVDREVNEQFF
CDR3 DNA: TGCAGCGTGGACAGGGAGGTCAATGAGCAGTTCTTC

V gene: TRBV4-1
clone size: NA
D gene: NA
J gene: TRBJ2-5
CDR3 protein: CASSQGQHVAQETQYF
CDR3 DNA: TGCGCCAGCAGCCAAGGTCAACACGTAGCCCAAGAGACCCAGTACTTC

V gene: TRBV6-5
clone size: NA
D gene: NA
J gene: TRBJ2-2
CDR3 protein: CASSSGAGGELFF
CDR3 DNA: TGTGCCAGCAGTTCAGGGGCTGGCGGGGAGCTGTTTTTT

V gene: TRBV5-1
clone size: many
D gene: NA
J gene: TRBJ2-2
CDR3 protein: CASSLSSGPTGELFF
CDR3 DNA: TGCGCCAGCAGCTTGAGTTCAGGCCCTACCGGGGAGCTGTTTTTT

V gene: TRBV29-1
clone size: few
D gene: NA
J gene: TRBJ2-4
CDR3 protein: CSVRTNRDIQYF
CDR3 DNA: TGCAGCGTCCGGACGAATCGGGACATTCAGTACTTC

V gene: TRBV29-1
clone size: NA
D gene: NA
J gene: TRBJ1-2
CDR3 protein: CSVDGVSYGYTF
CDR3 DNA: TGCAGCGTTGACGGAGTAAGCTATGGCTACACCTTC

V gene: TRBV14
clone size: NA
D gene: NA
J gene: TRBJ1-2
CDR3 protein: CASSLTGWDGYTF
CDR3 DNA: TGTGCCAGCAGTCTAACAGGGTGGGATGGCTACACCTTC

V gene: TRBV7-2
clone size: many
D gene: NA
J gene: TRBJ2-4
CDR3 protein: CASSLDSNWGIQYF
CDR3 DNA: TGTGCCAGCAGCTTAGACTCAAACTGGGGCATTCAGTACTTC

V gene: TRBV20-1
clone size: once
D gene: NA
J gene: TRBJ1-1
CDR3 protein: CSAVTGTGAFF
CDR3 DNA: TGCAGTGCTGTAACAGGTACCGGAGCTTTCTTT

V gene: TRBV2
clone size: once
D gene: NA
J gene: TRBJ2-3
CDR3 protein: CASSEPPGLSTTDTQYF
CDR3 DNA: TGTGCCAGCAGCGAGCCTCCGGGACTCTCAACCACAGATACGCAGTATTTT

V gene: TRBV27
clone size: NA
D gene: NA
J gene: TRBJ1-2
CDR3 protein: CASSNRQGRGYTF
CDR3 DNA: TGTGCCAGCAGCAACCGCCAGGGTAGGGGCTACACCTTC

V gene: TRBV11-2
clone size: few
D gene: NA
J gene: TRBJ1-2
CDR3 protein: CASSLNPDRPLNYGYTF
CDR3 DNA: TGTGCCAGCAGCTTAAACCCCGACAGGCCCCTAAACTATGGCTACACCTTC

V gene: TRBV11-2
clone size: NA
D gene: NA
J gene: TRBJ1-5
CDR3 protein: CASSLAGGPNQPQHF
CDR3 DNA: TGTGCCAGCAGCTTAGCGGGGGGGCCCAATCAGCCCCAGCATTTT